The T cell receptor (beta chain) under discussion was sequenced for a study of spatial heterogeneity in lung cancer. Using its own MiXCR run on the 5' RACE reads, TCRdb lists one record per CDR3 protein. The table includes 45,000 or so distinct CDR3 sequences, approximately 10% detected once. This clonotype was observed a handful of times. Time point of the sample: sample taken at primary tumor resection. Tumor, nontumor lung or frozen PBMC supplied whole RNA that was sequenced unsorted. Germline V CDR1 and CDR2: MNHEY, SVGEGT. The CDR3 has 12 residues. V lost 6 bases, J lost 3 bases, and 9 bases lay in between.

The starting material was PBMCs, obtained at surgery. The V and J genes are TRBV6-2 or TRBV6-3 and TRBJ2-7, with TRBD1 as a possible D gene (5 bases). The source of this sequence is a female donor with early-stage non-small cell lung cancer. The CDR3 bases are TGTGCCAGCAGAGCGACAGTCTACGAGCAGTACTTC. This sequence encodes CASRATVYEQYF.